What follows is one TCR beta chain and its context. This CDR3 has 12 residues. Trimming took 4 bases from V and 8 from J, leaving 10 bases between them. CDR1 and CDR2 (germline): PRHDT, FYEKMQ (reference sequence). The data are from a study of shared clonotypes between healthy human individuals. Sequencing used immunoSEQ multiplex PCR; TCRdb keeps in-frame clones, though not all of them. The repertoire consists of around 940,000 clones, with over 75% occurring once and the leading ten covering about 1.5%. The sequencing input was memory CD4+ T cells sorted from blood. Regarding subset: CD45RA-negative fraction. The chain recombines TRBV13 with TRBJ2-3, with D unclear. The source is a man between 18 and 35 years old in good health. This CDR3 is CASSSLVSTQYF. In DNA, the CDR3 is TGTGCCAGCAGCTCACTTGTGAGTACGCAGTATTTT.